Listed below are T cell receptor beta chains from one sample, sequenced in a study of blood T cell repertoires in COVID-19. Sequenced by immunoSEQ multiplex PCR; TCRdb stores in-frame clones only, minus some. The sample contains about 250,000 clones, 85% of which appear only once. Sequenced sample: peripheral blood. All receptors derive from a man between 45 and 60 years old with COVID-19, enrolled during active disease. Both conserved end residues are part of each CDR3. A D gene is named only where the DNA matches it firmly. Clone size is not always given. Where it is, it says once, few, many or a class for expanded clones.

d_call	v_call	j_call	clone_size	cdr3_aa	cdr3_nt
NA	TRBV6-5	TRBJ1-5	NA	CASRRDIDSNQPQHF	TGTGCCAGCAGACGCGACATAGATAGCAATCAGCCCCAGCATTTT
NA	TRBV20-1	TRBJ1-5	NA	CSASSVQLNQPQHF	TGCAGTGCTAGTAGTGTACAGCTCAATCAGCCCCAGCATTTT
TRBD1	TRBV6-5	TRBJ1-6	NA	CASSYGQGNSPLHF	TGTGCCAGCAGTTACGGACAGGGAAATTCACCCCTCCACTTT
NA	TRBV6-2/TRBV6-3	TRBJ2-7	few	CASSSGQSYEQYF	TGTGCCAGCAGCTCCGGACAGTCCTACGAGCAGTACTTC
TRBD2	TRBV2	TRBJ2-3	NA	CASSKLAGGTDTQYF	TGTGCCAGCAGTAAATTAGCGGGGGGCACAGATACGCAGTATTTT
TRBD2	TRBV4-2	TRBJ2-7	NA	CASSQDGAGGLEQYF	TGTGCCAGCAGCCAAGATGGAGCGGGGGGCCTCGAGCAGTACTTC
NA	TRBV6-1	TRBJ2-1	NA	CASSAPKRDTPYNEQFF	TGTGCCAGCAGTGCTCCGAAGAGGGACACCCCCTACAATGAGCAGTTCTTC
NA	TRBV19	TRBJ1-5	NA	CASSIAPSQPQHF	TGTGCCAGTAGTATAGCCCCCAGTCAGCCCCAGCATTTT
NA	TRBV21-1	TRBJ2-3	NA	CASSARQGESTDTQYF	TGTGCCAGCAGCGCTCGACAGGGGGAAAGCACAGATACGCAGTATTTT
NA	TRBV6-5	TRBJ1-3	NA	CASSSGSGNTIYF	TGTGCCAGCAGTTCCGGCTCTGGAAACACCATATATTTT
NA	TRBV24-1	TRBJ2-2	few	CATSDLRGTGELFF	TGTGCCACCAGTGATTTGCGGGGCACCGGGGAGCTGTTTTTT
NA	TRBV5-5	TRBJ2-1	NA	CASSPRGDRAYNEQFF	TGTGCCAGCAGCCCCAGGGGGGACAGAGCATACAATGAGCAGTTCTTC
NA	TRBV21-1	TRBJ1-3	NA	CASSTKHRGSTGNTIYF	TGTGCCAGCAGCACCAAACACAGGGGTAGTACTGGAAACACCATATATTTT
NA	TRBV25-1	TRBJ1-4	NA	CASIREPEKLFF	TGTGCCAGCATCCGGGAACCAGAAAAACTGTTTTTT
TRBD2	TRBV10-3	TRBJ2-2	NA	CAISEGGDTGELFF	TGTGCCATCAGTGAGGGGGGGGACACCGGGGAGCTGTTTTTT
TRBD1	TRBV19	TRBJ1-5	NA	CASSPTGLFNQPQHF	TGTGCCAGTAGTCCGACAGGGCTTTTCAATCAGCCCCAGCATTTT
TRBD1	TRBV7-3	TRBJ2-1	NA	CASSSDRALNEQFF	TGTGCCAGCAGCTCGGACAGGGCTCTCAATGAGCAGTTCTTC
NA	TRBV10-2	TRBJ2-1	NA	CASRLPSSSSYNEQFF	TGCGCCAGCAGGTTGCCTAGCTCGAGCTCCTACAATGAGCAGTTCTTC
TRBD1	TRBV10-3	TRBJ1-5	NA	CAISDDRGLRNQPQHF	TGTGCCATCAGTGATGACAGGGGGTTGCGCAATCAGCCCCAGCATTTT
NA	TRBV19	TRBJ1-1	NA	CASTSGSKIPSAEAFF	TGTGCCAGTACCTCCGGGTCCAAGATCCCCTCCGCTGAAGCTTTCTTT
TRBD1	TRBV4-3	TRBJ2-2	NA	CASSQGTGPESGELFF	TGCGCCAGCAGCCAGGGGACAGGTCCGGAGTCCGGGGAGCTGTTTTTT
NA	TRBV24-1	TRBJ2-7	once	CATSGRSLGEQYF	TGTGCCACCAGTGGCCGTTCACTTGGCGAGCAGTACTTC
NA	TRBV7-9	TRBJ1-2	few	CASRGVNYGYTF	TGTGCCAGCAGAGGGGTCAACTATGGCTACACCTTC
NA	TRBV11-1	TRBJ1-2	NA	CASSLVGGGYGYTF	TGTGCCAGCAGCTTAGTAGGAGGCGGCTATGGCTACACCTTC
NA	TRBV28	TRBJ1-2	once	CASTLKAAYGYTF	TGTGCCAGCACCCTCAAGGCGGCCTATGGCTACACCTTC
TRBD1	TRBV27	TRBJ1-4	NA	CASSAQGGIANEKLFF	TGTGCCAGCAGTGCACAGGGGGGCATAGCTAATGAAAAACTGTTTTTT
TRBD1	TRBV9	TRBJ2-6	NA	CASSHTRSGTDFNVLTF	TGTGCCAGCAGCCACACCCGTTCGGGGACAGACTTCAACGTCCTGACTTTC
NA	TRBV4-2	TRBJ2-6	few	CASSQVAATGANVLTF	TGTGCCAGCAGCCAAGTAGCTGCAACTGGGGCCAACGTCCTGACTTTC